Listed here are 9 T cell receptor beta chains from one sample, sequenced in a study of CD8 T cells in Susac syndrome. RNA in amounts of roughly 0.5 to 1 ug was reverse transcribed with random hexamers. TCRdb independently ran MiXCR on the immunoSEQ multiplex PCR reads; one entry per CDR3 protein. This table has around 79,000 distinct CDR3 sequences, around 96% appearing once. Sample: CD8+ T cells from PBMCs. These TCRs come from a human donor with multiple sclerosis.

This sequence joins TRBV11-2 and TRBJ2-7; no reliable D call. The ends were cut back, 0 bases at V and 3 bases at J, with 3 bases in the middle. CDR1 is SGHAT, CDR2 FQNNGV, per germline. This CDR3 spans 12 amino acids. CDR3 coding DNA: TGTGCCAGCAGCTTAGACGTCTACGAGCAGTACTTC. This gives the protein CASSLDVYEQYF.

This sequence joins TRBV27 and TRBJ1-5; D uncertain. V dropped 6 bases and J dropped 1 base, with 13 bases sitting between them. This CDR3 spans 15 amino acids. CDR1 MNHEY and CDR2 SMNVEV come from the germline V gene (reference sequence). Written as DNA, the CDR3 is TGTGCCAGCAGGGAAGGAGGGCTGAGCAATCAGCCCCAGCATTTT. This codes for CASREGGLSNQPQHF.

The gene calls are TRBV19 and TRBJ2-7; 8 positions agree with TRBD1. With V trimmed by 5 bases and J by 4 bases, 7 bases remained unmatched. There are 14 residues in the CDR3. Looked up from germline, CDR1 is LNHDA and CDR2 is SQIVND (reference sequence). DNA of the CDR3: TGTGCCAGTAGTCCCGGGACAGGAAGGTACGAGCAGTACTTC. This encodes CASSPGTGRYEQYF.

The rearrangement joins TRBV7-2 to TRBJ2-1, with D maybe TRBD2 (5 bases). Between the trimmed V and J ends, which lost 6 bases and 9 bases, there was a span of 18 bases. CDR3 length equals 14 residues. Germline assignment: CDR1 SGHTA and CDR2 FQGNSA. CDR3 sequence: CASRPGIPTIEQFF. The CDR3 nucleotides are TGTGCCAGCAGACCCGGGATTCCAACTATTGAGCAGTTCTTC.

As DNA, the CDR3 is TGTGCTAGTGGTTTGCCCTCCCGGCAGGGGGAGACCCAGTACTTC. Translation gives CASGLPSRQGETQYF. This chain joins TRBV12-5 and TRBJ2-5; the D gene is possibly TRBD1 (6 bases). Trimming stripped 2 bases from V and 5 bases from J, with 15 bases between. The CDR3 has 15 residues. The germline CDR1 and CDR2 sequences are LGHNT and FRNRAP.

The chain combines TRBV12-3 or TRBV12-4 with TRBJ2-1; D remains unclear. This CDR3 contains 10 residues. With 5 bases removed from V and 6 bases from J, the gap between germline ends came to 2 bases. The CDR3 sequence is CASSVNEQFF. CDR3 in DNA: TGTGCCAGCAGTGTCAATGAGCAGTTCTTC.

This sequence joins TRBV15 and TRBJ1-2; D is unclear. Trimming took 0 bases from V and 4 from J, leaving 12 bases between them. Germline V CDR1 and CDR2: LNHNV, YYDKDF (reference sequence). The CDR3 length is 15 residues. DNA for the CDR3: TGTGCCACCAGCAGAGATAACATCGGCTCCTATGGCTACACCTTC. Encoded protein: CATSRDNIGSYGYTF.

V is TRBV6-6 and J is TRBJ1-5; tentative D call: TRBD1 (6 bases). V was pared by 7 bases and J by 8 bases, with 15 bases between. Germline values: CDR1 MNHNY, CDR2 SVGAGI (reference sequence). This CDR3 region has 13 residues. The CDR3 sequence: CASNTGRWEPQHF. CDR3 sequence (DNA): TGTGCCAGCAACACAGGGCGGTGGGAGCCCCAGCATTTT.

The V gene is TRBV19, the J gene TRBJ2-7; either TRBD1 or TRBD2 may supply D (6 bases each). From germline, CDR1 is LNHDA and CDR2 SQIVND (reference sequence). V lost 6 bases, J lost 3 bases, and 15 bases lay in between. The CDR3 runs 14 residues. The CDR3, as DNA: TGTGCCAGTAGCCCTAGGGGGGATCTCTACGAGCAGTACTTC. Its translation is CASSPRGDLYEQYF.